This TCR beta chain was sequenced in a study of CD8 T cells in Susac syndrome. Sequencing of TCR beta covered CD8+ and CD4+ T cells obtained from blood. RNA was extracted with the RNeasy kit, and a quantity of roughly 0.45 to 1 ug was reverse transcribed using random hexamers. Amplification of TCR beta CDR3 was carried out by immunoSEQ multiplex PCR, which covered 54 Vbeta and 13 Jbeta segments. TCRdb processed the immunoSEQ multiplex PCR reads anew with MiXCR; each CDR3 protein has one entry. The table has a few hundred thousand distinct CDR3 sequences, 95% seen once. Trimming shortened V by 2 bases and J by 0 bases, and 13 bases separated the two germline ends. Germline CDR1 is MGHRA and CDR2 is YSYEKL. CDR3 length: 16 residues.

This sequence was found in a human donor with multiple sclerosis. This chain links TRBV4-1 with TRBJ1-1; D gene ambiguous. Source material: CD4+ T cells from PBMCs. The CDR3 sequence: CASSQSVGLLNTEAFF. The CDR3 DNA reads as TGCGCCAGCAGCCAATCGGTAGGACTGCTGAACACTGAAGCTTTCTTT.